This T cell receptor beta chain was sequenced during a study of T cells in Graves' hyperthyroidism and ophthalmopathy. Study observations and caveats: Clonotypes that were expanded in thyroid above 0.001 mostly appeared in blood too.

The TCR beta CDR3 regions underwent amplification using RNA transcripts as the source. First-round RT-PCR of the TCR CDR3 relied on the HTBI primer set. TCRdb re-called the multiplex PCR reads with MiXCR, one entry per CDR3 protein. The table records around 210,000 distinct CDR3 sequences, around a sixth of them present only once. The CDR3 extends over 14 amino acids. CDR1 and CDR2 from the germline V gene are SGHRS and YFSETQ. V was pared by 5 bases and J by 3 bases, with 6 bases of the junction left unmatched. A lack of ophthalmopathy progression within 18 months defined stable Graves' hyperthyroidism. The study left out patients who had uncontrolled infection, other autoimmune disease, pregnancy or lactation. As regards this clonotype: Its matching antigen is unknown.

This clonotype was obtained from a woman in her 50s with Graves' hyperthyroidism. The chain combines TRBV5-1 with TRBJ2-7; TRBD1 matches at 9 bases. Sequenced: blood. CDR3 protein: CASRPTGGDYEQYF. The CDR3 coding sequence is TGCGCCAGCAGACCGACAGGGGGGGACTACGAGCAGTACTTC. The whole variable domain, remainder taken from reference TRBV5-1 and TRBJ2-7, is KAGVTQTPRYLIKTRGQQVTLSCSPISGHRSVSWYQQTPGQGLQFLFEYFSETQRNKGNFPGRFSGRQFSNSRSEMNVSTLELGDSALYLCASRPTGGDYEQYFGPGTRLTVT.